This record covers a single T cell receptor (beta chain). Its antigen is not known. This record belongs to a study of T cells in Graves' hyperthyroidism and ophthalmopathy. In the study overall: Peripheral blood was obtained at initial diagnosis, preceding any treatment. Study-wide points: Model-based prediction identified ophthalmopathy a median 6.5 months prior to its onset. Among thyroid clonotypes expanded above 0.001, most also appeared in blood.

Trimming removed 5 bases at V and 0 bases at J, with 14 bases between. The germline V gene has CDR1 LNHDA and CDR2 SQIVND (reference sequence). This CDR3 region has 15 residues. This blood was taken when hyperthyroidism was first diagnosed, before any ophthalmopathy symptoms existed. TCR beta CDR3 region amplification was performed from RNA transcripts. The HTBI set primed first-round TCR CDR3 RT-PCR. TCRdb recomputed calls from the multiplex PCR reads with MiXCR, one row per CDR3 protein. The sample yields about 290,000 distinct CDR3 sequences, 13% seen once. Source material: blood. This TCR came from a woman aged 25-40 years with Graves' hyperthyroidism that later progressed to Graves' ophthalmopathy. V usage is TRBV19 and J usage is TRBJ2-7; D remains unclear. CDR3 sequence: CASSDPSASSYEQYF. Written as DNA, the CDR3 is TGTGCCAGTAGTGACCCCAGCGCCTCCTCCTACGAGCAGTACTTC.